The 19 T cell receptor beta chains reported below all come from one sample, sequenced in a study of T cells in localized non-small cell lung cancer. The repertoire was sequenced with immunoSEQ multiplex PCR; TCRdb's copy has only in-frame clones and lacks some. The sample has around 94,000 clones, about nine tenths seen once. The source was peripheral blood, collected before any cancer treatment. These receptors all come from a man aged 35-75 years with stage I squamous cell lung carcinoma.

The J gene is TRBJ1-5, the V gene TRBV28, with D tentatively TRBD1 (6 bases). Trimming pared 6 bases from V and 3 bases from J, leaving 15 bases between. The CDR3 has 15 residues. Per the germline V gene, CDR1 is MDHEN and CDR2 is SYDVKM. The CDR3 is CASRVGQRFNQPQHF. CDR3 nucleotides: TGTGCCAGCAGGGTAGGACAGCGGTTCAATCAGCCCCAGCATTTT.

The J gene is TRBJ1-2, the V gene TRBV2; D call uncertain. CDR3 length equals 16 residues. V was cut by 2 bases and J by 1 base, with 14 bases left in between. Per the germline V gene, CDR1 is SNHLY and CDR2 is FYNNEI. In nucleotides, the CDR3 is TGTGCCAGCAGTGAATGGTCAGGCCGAATTAACTATGGCTACACCTTC. Protein sequence: CASSEWSGRINYGYTF.

CDR3 in amino acids: CASSEGRKGMYNEQFF. CDR3 in DNA: TGTGCCAGCAGTGAAGGAAGGAAGGGGATGTACAATGAGCAGTTCTTC. The chain has TRBV25-1 and TRBJ2-1; D perhaps matches TRBD1 (5 bases). The CDR3 is 16 amino acids. Per germline, CDR1 MGHDK and CDR2 SYGVNS. Trimming pared 2 bases from V and 4 bases from J, leaving 15 bases between.

The chain has TRBV27 and TRBJ2-2, with D possibly being TRBD1 or TRBD2 (5 bases each). Trimming removed 5 bases at V and 1 base at J, with 11 bases between. Germline CDR1 MNHEY, CDR2 SMNVEV (reference sequence). The CDR3 consists of 15 residues. In DNA, the CDR3 is TGTGCCAGCAGTGCCGGGACGGTGAACACCGGGGAGCTGTTTTTT. This encodes CASSAGTVNTGELFF.

The CDR3 nucleotides are TGTGCCAGCAGCCAAGATCTTTTTGGAGGTACAGGTGAGCAGTTCTTC. The encoded protein is CASSQDLFGGTGEQFF. This chain links TRBV14 with TRBJ2-1; the D call may be TRBD1 or TRBD2 (5 bases each). Germline CDR1 is SGHDN and CDR2 is FVKESK. Trimming left V 0 bases short and J 9 bases short, with 18 bases between. This CDR3 is built from 16 residues.

J is TRBJ2-7 and V is TRBV2; the D gene could be TRBD1 or TRBD2 (6 bases each). V gave up 2 bases and J gave up 6 bases, with 14 bases separating them. CDR1 is SNHLY and CDR2 is FYNNEI in the germline V gene. The CDR3 sequence is 14 residues long. In nucleotides, the CDR3 is TGTGCCAGCAGTGAATTAGGCAGGGGAGGCGAGCAGTACTTC. It encodes CASSELGRGGEQYF.

CDR3 DNA sequence: TGTGCCAGCAGTTTACGGGTGAAGGTCGGCAATCAGCCCCAGCATTTT. It is translated as CASSLRVKVGNQPQHF. V is TRBV28 and J is TRBJ1-5; D call uncertain. The CDR3 length is 16 residues. CDR1 is MDHEN, CDR2 SYDVKM, per germline. The V end lost 2 bases, the J end lost 2 bases, and 13 bases lay between the germline ends.

The chain's CDR3 is CASSPLQGEYGYTF. The CDR3 DNA reads TGTGCCAGCTCACCTCTCCAGGGGGAATACGGCTACACCTTC. The rearrangement joins TRBV18 to TRBJ1-2; 7 bases fit TRBD1. The CDR3 extends over 14 amino acids. V was pared by 3 bases and J by 8 bases, with 9 bases of the junction left unmatched. In germline, CDR1 is KGHSH, CDR2 LQKENI.

This chain joins TRBV6-5 and TRBJ1-5, with D possibly TRBD1 on 5 matching bases. Germline V gene data show CDR1 as MNHEY and CDR2 as SVGAGI. Deletions cut 0 bases from V and 6 bases from J, with 6 bases between. CDR3 length: 13 residues. CDR3 in amino acids: CASSYSGLQPQHF. DNA of the CDR3: TGTGCCAGCAGTTACTCGGGGCTTCAGCCCCAGCATTTT.

This chain joins TRBV18 and TRBJ1-1, with a tentative D call TRBD1 (6 bases). This CDR3 contains 18 residues. The V end lost 3 bases, the J end lost 0 bases, and 20 bases lay between the germline ends. Germline values: CDR1 KGHSH, CDR2 LQKENI. This CDR3 reads CASSPQRLQGPLNTEAFF. The DNA of the CDR3 is TGTGCCAGCTCACCCCAGAGACTGCAGGGGCCCTTGAACACTGAAGCTTTCTTT. Combining the CDR3 with reference TRBV18 and TRBJ1-1 gives the whole variable domain NAGVMQNPRHLVRRRGQEARLRCSPMKGHSHVYWYRQLPEEGLKFMVYLQKENIIDESGMPKERFSAEFPKEGPSILRIQQVVRGDSAAYFCASSPQRLQGPLNTEAFFGQGTRLTVV.

The chain uses TRBV7-2 and TRBJ2-1, with D perhaps assigned TRBD1 or TRBD2 (5 bases each). V shed 2 bases and J shed 1 base, with 18 bases lying between them. CDR3 length: 18 residues. Germline CDR1 and CDR2: SGHTA and FQGNSA. This CDR3 reads CASSLTAATSGSYNEQFF. For the CDR3, the DNA is TGTGCCAGCAGCTTAACAGCGGCGACATCAGGGTCCTACAATGAGCAGTTCTTC.

The chain couples TRBV7-2 to TRBJ1-1; D is undetermined. Germline loops: CDR1 SGHTA, CDR2 FQGNSA. The CDR3 is 13 residues long. V lost 5 bases to trimming and J lost 8 bases, with 15 bases between them. The CDR3 DNA reads as TGTGCCAGCAGCCCACTCCCGGGCACCGAAGCTTTCTTT. Translated: CASSPLPGTEAFF.

The chain employs TRBV5-1 and TRBJ1-2; the D is unclear. V was shortened by 0 bases and J by 0 bases, with 6 bases between the two germline ends. Germline CDR1 reads SGHRS; CDR2 reads YFSETQ. The CDR3 is 14 amino acids. The DNA of the CDR3 is TGCGCCAGCAGCTTGGGAGGCACTAACTATGGCTACACCTTC. This codes for CASSLGGTNYGYTF.

The chain uses TRBV6-1 and TRBJ1-2; unclear D gene. V shed 1 base and J shed 0 bases, with 9 bases lying between them. Germline V lookup: CDR1 MNHNS, CDR2 SASEGT. The CDR3 contains 15 residues. The CDR3 nucleotides are TGTGCCAGCAGTGAAGGCAGGCGCGCTAACTATGGCTACACCTTC. It translates to CASSEGRRANYGYTF.

Only one count was recorded for this clone. The V call is TRBV5-4, the J call TRBJ2-1; D may be TRBD1 (6 bases). Germline V gene sequence: CDR1 SGHNT, CDR2 YYREEE (reference sequence). V lost 0 bases and J lost 0, with 10 bases in between. There are 16 residues in the CDR3. CDR3 residues: CASSLGQASSYNEQFF. The CDR3 DNA reads as TGTGCCAGCAGCTTGGGACAGGCTAGCTCCTACAATGAGCAGTTCTTC.

The V call is TRBV9, the J call TRBJ2-3; either TRBD1 or TRBD2 may fit D (5 bases each). V was cut by 3 bases and J by 2 bases, with 13 bases left in between. The CDR3 runs 15 residues. Germline V lookup: CDR1 SGDLS, CDR2 YYNGEE. In DNA, the CDR3 is TGTGCCAGCAGCGAGGGACCTACCTACACAGATACGCAGTATTTT. Residues: CASSEGPTYTDTQYF.

The CDR3 loop reads CSATGTGSSYEQYF. The CDR3 region has the DNA TGCAGCGCCACCGGGACGGGCAGCTCCTACGAGCAGTACTTC. The chain couples TRBV29-1 to TRBJ2-7; D could derive from TRBD1 or TRBD2 (5 bases each). V gave up 7 bases and J gave up 0 bases, with 16 bases separating them. The CDR3 contains 14 residues. CDR1 is SQVTM, CDR2 ANQGSEA, per germline.

The V gene is TRBV19, the J gene TRBJ2-2; D remains ambiguous. CDR3 length: 15 residues. Germline assignment: CDR1 LNHDA and CDR2 SQIVND (reference sequence). V was cut by 5 bases and J by 4 bases, with 14 bases left in between. CDR3 bases: TGTGCCAGTAGTCTCCTGGAAGGTCCCACCGGGGAGCTGTTTTTT. Its protein product is CASSLLEGPTGELFF.

This clone was counted only a few times. V gene TRBV6-1 combines with J gene TRBJ2-1; D unclear. The CDR3 totals 11 residues. CDR1 and CDR2 (germline): MNHNS, SASEGT. The V and J ends lost 5 bases and 11 bases respectively, with 10 bases between them. The CDR3 DNA reads TGTGCCAGCAGTAGGCCAATTAAGCAGTTCTTC. Its protein product is CASSRPIKQFF.